The present entry profiles one TCR beta chain with its context. CDR3 size: 14 residues. Germline V gene data show CDR1 as SGHRS and CDR2 as YFSETQ. TCRdb processed the 5' RACE reads again and assigns one entry to each CDR3 protein, with no DNA. The record lists approximately 210,000 distinct CDR3 sequences, of which the ten most abundant hold approximately 7.7%. The template was total RNA from whole blood, with no T cell sorting. This entry belongs to a study of monozygotic twins with inflammatory bowel disease. The sequence came from a human donor with ulcerative colitis or Crohn's disease, or a healthy co-twin of an affected twin (not recorded which). Sequenced material: blood. The chain has TRBV5-1 and TRBJ1-1; TCRdb proposes TRBD1, but this gene call is untestable without DNA. The CDR3 reads CASSYGGGNTEAFF.